The clone carrying this T cell receptor (beta chain) was found many times. Its antigen remains unidentified. It was with a sample-barcoded 5' primer and a J-beta primer mix that a second PCR of roughly 6 to 11 cycles was run. Each CDR3 protein is one row after TCRdb ran MiXCR on the 5' RACE reads. This table holds under 2,000,000 distinct CDR3 sequences, roughly 50% found once. These data originate in a study of blood T cells in healthy people across ages. Study-wide results and caveats: Without sorted subsets, naive and antigen-experienced compartments could not be conclusively compared.

Trimming removed 3 bases from V and 7 bases from J, with 4 bases in between. This CDR3 has 11 amino acids. In germline, CDR1 is SGHTA, CDR2 FQGNSA. This TCR derives from a woman in her 40s in good health. The sequencing input was blood. The J gene is TRBJ2-1, the V gene TRBV7-2; D is unclear. The CDR3 loop reads CASSFRNEQFF. CDR3 DNA: TGTGCCAGCAGCTTTCGGAATGAGCAGTTCTTC. Based on the CDR3 plus reference TRBV7-2 and TRBJ2-1, the full variable domain is GAGVSQSPSNKVTEKGKDVELRCDPISGHTALYWYRQSLGQGLEFLIYFQGNSAPDKSGLPSDRFSAERTGGSVSTLTIQRTQQEDSAVYLCASSFRNEQFFGPGTRLTVL.